This T cell receptor beta chain was identified during a study of immune evolution from preneoplasia to lung adenocarcinoma. About the study: HLA loss of heterozygosity: around 6.5% AIS, less than 18% MIA, over 30% ADC, none AAH.

The CDR3 has 13 amino acids. J was trimmed by 4 bases and V by 4 bases; bases with no gene match: 4. CDR1 and CDR2 (germline): SGHKS, YYEKEE (reference sequence). Sequenced by immunoSEQ multiplex PCR; TCRdb stores in-frame clones only, minus some. This table has 12,000 or so clones, about 85% appearing once. As regards this clone: Antigen unknown.

Findings of the study overall: KRAS-mutant nodules had the highest T cell clonality. Clonality was highest in normal lung, lower in later-stage lesions apparently.

Between about 2014 and 2018, patients underwent resection in Japan or China. This sequence joins TRBV5-5 and TRBJ1-2, with TRBD1 identical over 7 bases. This receptor was obtained from a person aged 50 to 70 with lung adenocarcinoma. Sequencing was carried out using FFPE tissue from an adenomatous hyperplasia lung lesion. Subset given: atypical adenomatous hyperplasia (AAH), lung preneoplasia. Here the CDR3 DNA reads TGTGCCAGCAGCCCTGACAGGGCCTATGGCTACACCTTC. Encoded protein: CASSPDRAYGYTF.